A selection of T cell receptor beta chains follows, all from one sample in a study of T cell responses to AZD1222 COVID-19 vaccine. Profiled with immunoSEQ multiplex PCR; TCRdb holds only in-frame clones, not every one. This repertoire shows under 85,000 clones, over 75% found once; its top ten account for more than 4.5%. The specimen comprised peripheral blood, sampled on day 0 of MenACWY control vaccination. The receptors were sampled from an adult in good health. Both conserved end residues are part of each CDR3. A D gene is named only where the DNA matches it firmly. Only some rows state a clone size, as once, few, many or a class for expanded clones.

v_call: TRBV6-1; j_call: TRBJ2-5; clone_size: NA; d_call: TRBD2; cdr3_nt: TGTGCCAGCAGTGCGCTCTCTAGCGGGGGAGGAGAGACCCAGTACTTC; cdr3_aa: CASSALSSGGGETQYF
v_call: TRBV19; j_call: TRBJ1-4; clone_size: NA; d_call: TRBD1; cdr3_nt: TGTGCCAGCCAAACGCGAGACAGGGGTGAAAAACTGTTTTTT; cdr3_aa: CASQTRDRGEKLFF
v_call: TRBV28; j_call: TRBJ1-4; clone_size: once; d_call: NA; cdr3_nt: TGTGCCAGCAGTTGGGGGGGGACTAATGAAAAACTGTTTTTT; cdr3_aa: CASSWGGTNEKLFF
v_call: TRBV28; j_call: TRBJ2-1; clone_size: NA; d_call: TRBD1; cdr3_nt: TGTGCCAGCTGTCCCAGGGGGCGCGGTACGAATGAGCAGTTCTTC; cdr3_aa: CASCPRGRGTNEQFF
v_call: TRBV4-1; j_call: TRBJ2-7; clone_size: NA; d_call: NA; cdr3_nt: TGCGCCAGCAGCCAAGAAGGAACTTCTCTCTCCTACGAGCAGTACTTC; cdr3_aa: CASSQEGTSLSYEQYF
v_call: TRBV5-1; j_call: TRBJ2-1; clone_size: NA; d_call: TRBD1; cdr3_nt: TGCGCCAGCAGCCGAGGGACAGGGAGCAATGAGCAGTTCTTC; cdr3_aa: CASSRGTGSNEQFF
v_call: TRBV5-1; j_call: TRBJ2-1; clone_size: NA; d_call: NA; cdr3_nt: TGCGCCAGCAGGGGGGGGGCCACGGACCGTGAGCAGTTCTTC; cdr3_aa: CASRGGATDREQFF
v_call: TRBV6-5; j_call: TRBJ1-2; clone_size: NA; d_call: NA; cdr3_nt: TGTGCCAGCAAGGGGCATAACTATGGCTACACCTTC; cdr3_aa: CASKGHNYGYTF
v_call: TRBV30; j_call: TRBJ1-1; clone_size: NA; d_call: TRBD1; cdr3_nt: TGTGCCTGGAGAGACAGGGCGGGAACTGAAGCTTTCTTT; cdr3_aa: CAWRDRAGTEAFF
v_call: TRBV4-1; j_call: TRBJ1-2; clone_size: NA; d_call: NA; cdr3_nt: TGCGCCAGCAGCCAAGGTGGGACGGGAACCTTCTATGGCTACACCTTC; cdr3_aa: CASSQGGTGTFYGYTF
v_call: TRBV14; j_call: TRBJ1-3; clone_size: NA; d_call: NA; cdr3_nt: TGTGCCAGCAGCCAAGACCCCCGAGGGTTCGGAAACACCATATATTTT; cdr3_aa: CASSQDPRGFGNTIYF
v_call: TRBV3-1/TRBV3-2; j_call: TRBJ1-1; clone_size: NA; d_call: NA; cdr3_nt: TGTGCCAGCAGCGGCCTGGCTGGGAACACTGAAGCTTTCTTT; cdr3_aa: CASSGLAGNTEAFF
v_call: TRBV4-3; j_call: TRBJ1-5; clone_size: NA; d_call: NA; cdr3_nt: TGCGCCAGCAGCCAAGATCTTGCGTCGAGCGGACAGCCCCAGCATTTT; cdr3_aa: CASSQDLASSGQPQHF
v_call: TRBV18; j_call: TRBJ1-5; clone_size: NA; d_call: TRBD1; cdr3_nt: TGTGCCAGCTCACCACCGCAGGGGGGTGGGAATCAGCCCCAGCATTTT; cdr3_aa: CASSPPQGGGNQPQHF
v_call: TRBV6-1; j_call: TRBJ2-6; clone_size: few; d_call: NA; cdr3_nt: TGTGCCAGCAGTGAGTTTAGGAGCTCTGGGGCCAACGTCCTGACTTTC; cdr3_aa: CASSEFRSSGANVLTF
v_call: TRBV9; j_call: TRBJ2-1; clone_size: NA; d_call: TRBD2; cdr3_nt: TGTGCCAGCAGCGTAGACCAGCGGGGGTGGTATGAGCAGTTCTTC; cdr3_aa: CASSVDQRGWYEQFF
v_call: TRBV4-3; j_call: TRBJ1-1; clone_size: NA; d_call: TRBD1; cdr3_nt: TGCGCCAGCAGCCGATCCGGGACAGGGGGCTCTCTGGACACTGAAGCTTTCTTT; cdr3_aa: CASSRSGTGGSLDTEAFF
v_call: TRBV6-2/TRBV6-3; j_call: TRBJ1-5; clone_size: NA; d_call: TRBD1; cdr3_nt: TGTGCCAGCAGCCGGACAGGGGACAATCAGCCCCAGCATTTT; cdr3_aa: CASSRTGDNQPQHF
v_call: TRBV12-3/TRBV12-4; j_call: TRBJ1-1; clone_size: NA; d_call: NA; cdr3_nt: TGTGCCAGCAGTTTTGAAGGGAACACTGAAGCTTTCTTT; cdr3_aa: CASSFEGNTEAFF
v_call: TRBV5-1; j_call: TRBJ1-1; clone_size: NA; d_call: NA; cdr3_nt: TGCGCCAGCAGTAGGGGCGGCACTGAAGCTTTCTTT; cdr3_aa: CASSRGGTEAFF
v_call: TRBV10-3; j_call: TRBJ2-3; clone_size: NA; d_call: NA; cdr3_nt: TGTGCCATCAGTGACCCTCTAGGAGGGGATACGCAGTATTTT; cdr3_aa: CAISDPLGGDTQYF
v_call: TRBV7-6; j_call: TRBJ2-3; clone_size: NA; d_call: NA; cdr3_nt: TGTGCCAGCAGCTTCTCCGGGACTGGGATCACAGATACGCAGTATTTT; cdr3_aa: CASSFSGTGITDTQYF
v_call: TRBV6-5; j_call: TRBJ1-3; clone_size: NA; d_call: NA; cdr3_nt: TGTGCCAGCAGGGGTTCTGGAAACACCATATATTTT; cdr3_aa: CASRGSGNTIYF
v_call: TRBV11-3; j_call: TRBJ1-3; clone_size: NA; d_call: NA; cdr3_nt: TGTGCCAGCAGCTCGCGGACCGTCACTGGAAACACCATATATTTT; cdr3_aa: CASSSRTVTGNTIYF
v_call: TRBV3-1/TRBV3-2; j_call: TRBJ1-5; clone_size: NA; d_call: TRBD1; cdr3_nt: TGTGCCAGCAGCCAAGGACCCCGGGACAGGGTTCAGCCCCAGCATTTT; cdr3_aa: CASSQGPRDRVQPQHF
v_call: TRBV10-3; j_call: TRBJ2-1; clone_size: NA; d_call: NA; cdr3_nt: TGTGCCATCAGTGAGTCATCCGGACTACGGGTGCAGTTCTTC; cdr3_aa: CAISESSGLRVQFF
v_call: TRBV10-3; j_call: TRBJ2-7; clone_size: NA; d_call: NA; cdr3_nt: TGTGCCATCAGTGAAGCCGGTTACGAGCAGTACTTC; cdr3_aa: CAISEAGYEQYF
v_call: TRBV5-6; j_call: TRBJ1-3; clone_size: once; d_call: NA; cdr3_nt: TGTGCCAGCAGCTTGAGCTGGGGGAACACCATATATTTT; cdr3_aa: CASSLSWGNTIYF
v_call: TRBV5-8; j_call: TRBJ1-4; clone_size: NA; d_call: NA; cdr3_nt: TGTGCCAGCAGCTTGGTCACAGCAACTAATGAAAAACTGTTTTTT; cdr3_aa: CASSLVTATNEKLFF
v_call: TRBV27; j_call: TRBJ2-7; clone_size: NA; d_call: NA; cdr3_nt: TGTGCCAGCAGTTTATCAACGGGCTCCTACGAGCAGTACTTC; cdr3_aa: CASSLSTGSYEQYF
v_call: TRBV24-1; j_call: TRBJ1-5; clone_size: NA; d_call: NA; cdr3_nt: TGTGCCACCAGTGATTTGGAGAGGACGCTAAATCAGCCCCAGCATTTT; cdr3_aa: CATSDLERTLNQPQHF
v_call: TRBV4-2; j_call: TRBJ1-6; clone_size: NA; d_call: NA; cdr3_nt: TGTGCCAGCAGCCAAGAACGAATCTTGGCGAGCTCCTATAATTCACCCCTCCACTTT; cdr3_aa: CASSQERILASSYNSPLHF
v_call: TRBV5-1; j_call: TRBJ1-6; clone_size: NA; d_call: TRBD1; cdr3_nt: TGCGCCAGCAGCTCGACAGGGGGCGGACTTGGTTCACCCCTCCACTTT; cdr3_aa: CASSSTGGGLGSPLHF
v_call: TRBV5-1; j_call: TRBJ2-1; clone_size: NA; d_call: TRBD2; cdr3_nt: TGCGCCAGCAGCGGGTCTAGCGGGGGTTCGTTCTCCTACAATGAGCAGTTCTTC; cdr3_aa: CASSGSSGGSFSYNEQFF
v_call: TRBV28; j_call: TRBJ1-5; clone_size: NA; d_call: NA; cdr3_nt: TGTGCCAGCAGGGGCGCCGACAACAGCAATCAGCCCCAGCATTTT; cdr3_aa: CASRGADNSNQPQHF
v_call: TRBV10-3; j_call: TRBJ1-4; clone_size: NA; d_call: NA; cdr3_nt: TGTGCCATCAGTGAAGGGCAGGGGTCGAAACTGTTTTTT; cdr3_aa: CAISEGQGSKLFF
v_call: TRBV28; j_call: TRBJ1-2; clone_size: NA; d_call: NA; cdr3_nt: TGTGCCAGCAGTTTATTTCAGGGGACCTATGGCTACACCTTC; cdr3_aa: CASSLFQGTYGYTF
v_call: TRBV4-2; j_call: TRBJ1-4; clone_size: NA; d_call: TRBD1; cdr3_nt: TGTGCCAGCAGCCCCCCGGGACAGGGGGCTGAAAAACTGTTTTTT; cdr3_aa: CASSPPGQGAEKLFF
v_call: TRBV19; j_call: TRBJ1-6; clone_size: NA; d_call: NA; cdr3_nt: TGTGCCAGTAGTATAGGTAATGTCAATTCACCCCTCCACTTT; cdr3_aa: CASSIGNVNSPLHF
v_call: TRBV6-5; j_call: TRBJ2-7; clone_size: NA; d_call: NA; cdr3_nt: TGTGCCAGGGACGGCTCCTACGAGCAGTACTTC; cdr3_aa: CARDGSYEQYF
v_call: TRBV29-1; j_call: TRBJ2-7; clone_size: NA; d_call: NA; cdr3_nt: TGCAGCGCTTGGGACACCCTGAGCCACGAGCAGTACTTC; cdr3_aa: CSAWDTLSHEQYF